A selection of T cell receptor beta chains follows, all from one sample in a study of blood T cell repertoires in COVID-19. The method was immunoSEQ multiplex PCR; TCRdb's version includes in-frame clones alone and lacks a portion of them. The sample records tens of thousands of clones, 75% to 90% being singletons. Sequenced: peripheral blood. The origin of the receptors is a human donor in a cohort sampled during active COVID-19. CDR3s include the opening cysteine and the closing phenylalanine or tryptophan. D genes are given only for firm matches. Clone size is stated in some rows and not others, as once, few, many or a class when expanded.

d_call clone_size j_call v_call cdr3_aa cdr3_nt
- - TRBJ1-3 TRBV9 CASSVDLNGGSHSGNTIYF TGTGCCAGCAGCGTAGATCTAAACGGCGGATCCCACTCTGGAAACACCATATATTTT
TRBD1 - TRBJ1-1 TRBV28 CASSVRGRGPPREAFF TGTGCCAGCAGTGTCAGGGGGCGGGGCCCCCCTCGGGAAGCTTTCTTT
- - TRBJ2-2 TRBV27 CASSLSLAGTGELFF TGTGCCAGCAGTTTATCGTTGGCCGGGACCGGGGAGCTGTTTTTT
- few TRBJ2-7 TRBV5-1 CASSLGQVGEQYF TGCGCCAGCAGCTTGGGACAGGTCGGCGAGCAGTACTTC
TRBD1 few TRBJ1-6 TRBV30 CAFASRGDSPLHF TGTGCCTTCGCGAGCAGGGGGGACTCACCCCTCCACTTT
- - TRBJ2-7 TRBV3-1/TRBV3-2 CASSQELGHLAPFGYF TGTGCCAGCAGCCAAGAGTTGGGACATCTCGCTCCGTTCGGGTACTTC
TRBD2 - TRBJ2-7 TRBV13 CASSITGLAAPYEQYF TGTGCCAGCAGCATTACGGGACTAGCGGCTCCGTACGAGCAGTACTTC
- - TRBJ1-2 TRBV7-6 CASSANPITGSRGYTF TGTGCCAGCAGCGCGAACCCCATCACAGGGTCTCGGGGCTACACCTTC
- - TRBJ2-7 TRBV5-1 CASSRRAVGEQYF TGCGCCAGCAGCCGGCGGGCCGTCGGGGAGCAGTACTTC
TRBD1 once TRBJ1-5 TRBV7-2 CASSLGGTGRLIGNQPQHF TGTGCCAGCAGCTTAGGTGGGACAGGGCGTTTGATAGGCAATCAGCCCCAGCATTTT
TRBD1 - TRBJ1-4 TRBV5-1 CASSLQGDREKLFF TGCGCCAGCAGCTTGCAGGGGGATCGTGAAAAACTGTTTTTT
TRBD2 - TRBJ2-5 TRBV5-5 CASSQGLTETQYF TGTGCCAGCAGCCAGGGACTAACGGAGACCCAGTACTTC
TRBD1 - TRBJ2-7 TRBV15 CATSRITTGTVSYEQYF TGTGCCACCAGCCGAATTACTACCGGGACAGTCTCCTACGAGCAGTACTTC
TRBD1 - TRBJ1-2 TRBV27 CASSNRDRGGYGYTF TGTGCCAGCAGTAACCGGGACAGGGGCGGCTATGGCTACACCTTC
TRBD2 - TRBJ2-7 TRBV30 CAWSVRGLEIYEQYF TGTGCCTGGAGTGTTCGAGGACTAGAAATCTACGAGCAGTACTTC
TRBD1 - TRBJ2-4 TRBV18 CASSRDSDIQYF TGTGCCAGCTCACGGGACAGTGACATTCAGTACTTC
TRBD1 - TRBJ1-5 TRBV19 CASLREGARSNQPQHF TGTGCCAGTCTTCGAGAGGGGGCGCGTAGCAATCAGCCCCAGCATTTT
TRBD2 - TRBJ2-5 TRBV7-2 CASSLVFWGGGQETQYF TGTGCCAGCAGCTTAGTATTTTGGGGGGGAGGTCAAGAGACCCAGTACTTC
- - TRBJ1-6 TRBV7-2 CASSLNSGGGPLHF TGTGCCAGCAGCCTCAATTCGGGGGGGGGTCCCCTCCACTTT
- - TRBJ2-5 TRBV6-5 CASSLSSQETQYF TGTGCCAGCAGCCTATCGTCCCAAGAGACCCAGTACTTC
TRBD1 few TRBJ2-2 TRBV11-3 CASSLGSGTDNTGELFF TGTGCCAGCAGCTTAGGCTCCGGGACAGACAACACCGGGGAGCTGTTTTTT
- - TRBJ1-2 TRBV6-5 CASTPRGSGGYTF TGTGCCAGCACCCCACGAGGGTCTGGTGGCTACACCTTC
TRBD1 - TRBJ1-3 TRBV28 CASKRTGGGGGNTIYF TGTGCCAGCAAGAGGACAGGGGGCGGGGGTGGAAACACCATATATTTT
TRBD1 once TRBJ1-2 TRBV6-2/TRBV6-3 CASSYRGRGDNYGYTF TGTGCCAGCAGTTACAGGGGGCGCGGGGACAACTATGGCTACACCTTC
TRBD1 - TRBJ1-2 TRBV10-3 CAITRGQANYGYTF TGTGCCATCACCCGGGGACAGGCTAACTATGGCTACACCTTC
- - TRBJ1-4 TRBV5-1 CASSLSGIDEKLFF TGCGCCAGCAGCTTGTCAGGGATAGACGAAAAACTGTTTTTT
TRBD1 once TRBJ2-1 TRBV12-3/TRBV12-4 CASSPQGVNEQFF TGTGCCAGCAGCCCACAGGGGGTTAATGAGCAGTTCTTC
- - TRBJ2-7 TRBV19 CASSIDYQVSYEQYF TGTGCCAGTAGTATAGATTATCAGGTCAGCTACGAGCAGTACTTC
TRBD1 - TRBJ1-3 TRBV15 CATKSTGAGNTIYF TGTGCCACCAAGAGTACAGGGGCTGGAAACACCATATATTTT
- once TRBJ2-3 TRBV11-2 CASSLREGTSTDTQYF TGTGCCAGCAGCTTACGAGAGGGGACTAGCACAGATACGCAGTATTTT
TRBD2 - TRBJ2-7 TRBV6-1 CASSETSGGANEQYF TGTGCCAGCAGTGAAACTAGCGGGGGGGCGAACGAGCAGTACTTC
- - TRBJ2-2 TRBV6-4 CASSETANTGELFF TGTGCCAGCAGCGAGACAGCGAACACCGGGGAGCTGTTTTTT
- - TRBJ1-1 TRBV6-4 CASSVTAMNTEAFF TGTGCCAGCAGTGTGACAGCTATGAACACTGAAGCTTTCTTT
- - TRBJ2-3 TRBV4-3 CASSARVFGTDTQYF TGCGCCAGCAGTGCCAGGGTATTTGGCACAGATACGCAGTATTTT
- - TRBJ2-1 TRBV7-5 CARSLGCSGSYNEQFF TGTGCCAGAAGCTTAGGGTGTAGCGGGTCCTACAATGAGCAGTTCTTC
- once TRBJ2-1 TRBV19 CASSMSRLNNEQFF TGTGCCAGTAGTATGAGCAGACTTAACAATGAGCAGTTCTTC
- few TRBJ1-6 TRBV10-2 CASSDTGSISPLHF TGCGCCAGCAGTGATACAGGGTCTATTTCACCCCTCCACTTT